This T cell receptor (beta chain) was sequenced in a study of blood T cell repertoires in COVID-19. At the level of the study: COVID-19 samples, acute and convalescent, were from the United States, Italy and Spain. The analysed material was cDNA or gDNA that came from T cells, B-cell-depleted T cells, or PBMCs.

The CDR3 length is 15 residues. With 0 bases removed from V and 5 bases from J, the gap between germline ends came to 9 bases. Germline loops: CDR1 SGDLS, CDR2 YYNGEE. Data came from immunoSEQ multiplex PCR; TCRdb stores just in-frame clones and leaves some out. The table lists some 99,000 clones, around 89% of them singletons. This receptor was identified in a human donor in a cohort sampled during active COVID-19. The V and J genes are TRBV9 and TRBJ2-6; a possible D gene is TRBD1 (6 bases). What was sequenced was peripheral blood. CDR3 nucleotides: TGTGCCAGCAGCGTAGCAGGGGCGAGGGCCAACGTCCTGACTTTC. This sequence encodes CASSVAGARANVLTF.